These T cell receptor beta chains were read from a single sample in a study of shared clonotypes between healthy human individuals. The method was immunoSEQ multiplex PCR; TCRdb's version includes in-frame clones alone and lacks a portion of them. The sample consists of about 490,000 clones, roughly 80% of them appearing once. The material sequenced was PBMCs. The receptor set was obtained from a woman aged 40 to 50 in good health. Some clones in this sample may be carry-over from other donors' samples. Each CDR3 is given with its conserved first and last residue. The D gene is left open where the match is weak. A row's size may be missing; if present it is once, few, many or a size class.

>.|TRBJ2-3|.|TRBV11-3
CASSPLGSEFPDTQYF
TGTGCCAGCAGCCCCCTGGGTAGCGAATTCCCAGATACGCAGTATTTT
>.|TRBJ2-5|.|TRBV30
CAWSHGSLGTQYF
TGTGCCTGGAGTCACGGCAGTCTGGGGACCCAGTACTTC
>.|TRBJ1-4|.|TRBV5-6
CASSLEGTVNEKLFF
TGTGCCAGCAGCTTGGAGGGGACGGTTAATGAAAAACTGTTTTTT
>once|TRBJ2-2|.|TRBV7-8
CASSLVSGVYDTGELFF
TGTGCCAGCAGCTTAGTTTCGGGGGTCTATGACACCGGGGAGCTGTTTTTT
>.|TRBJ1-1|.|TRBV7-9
CASSLRFGRVDLNTEAFF
TGTGCCAGCAGCTTAAGGTTTGGGAGGGTTGACCTGAACACTGAAGCTTTCTTT
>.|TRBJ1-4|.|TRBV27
CATGTGTNEKLFF
TGTGCTACGGGGACGGGGACTAATGAAAAACTGTTTTTT
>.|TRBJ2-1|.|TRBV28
CASSPAPFNNEQFF
TGTGCCAGCAGTCCGGCCCCTTTTAACAATGAGCAGTTCTTC
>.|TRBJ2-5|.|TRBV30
CAWGFPQETQYF
TGTGCCTGGGGGTTCCCACAAGAGACCCAGTACTTC
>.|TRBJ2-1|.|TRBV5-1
CASSLGYTRDNEQFF
TGCGCCAGCAGCTTGGGATACACTAGAGACAATGAGCAGTTCTTC
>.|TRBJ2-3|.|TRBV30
CAWTGALSDTQYF
TGTGCCTGGACAGGGGCCCTTTCGGATACGCAGTATTTT
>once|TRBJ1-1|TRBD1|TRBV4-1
CASSLGGGAFTEAFF
TGCGCCAGCAGCCTCGGAGGGGGCGCATTCACTGAAGCTTTCTTT
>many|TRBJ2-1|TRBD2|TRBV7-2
CASSLVAGVYEQFF
TGTGCCAGCAGCTTAGTAGCGGGAGTCTATGAGCAGTTCTTC
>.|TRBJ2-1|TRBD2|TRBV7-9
CASSAGQGGTGNEQFF
TGTGCCAGCAGCGCGGGCCAGGGAGGGACGGGGAATGAGCAGTTCTTC
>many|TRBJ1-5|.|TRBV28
CASSLGGTRNQPQHF
TGTGCCAGCAGTTTGGGCGGGACACGAAATCAGCCCCAGCATTTT
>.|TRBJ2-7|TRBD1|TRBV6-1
CASSEAGTGDYEQYF
TGTGCCAGCAGTGAAGCGGGGACAGGGGACTACGAGCAGTACTTC
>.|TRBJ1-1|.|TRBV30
CAWSLGQKKNTEAFF
TGCGCCTGGAGCCTTGGACAGAAAAAGAACACTGAGGCTTTCTTT
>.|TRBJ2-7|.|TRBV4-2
CASSQEAQGAYEQYF
TGTGCCAGCAGCCAAGAAGCGCAGGGTGCCTACGAGCAGTACTTC
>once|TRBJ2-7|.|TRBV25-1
CASSVTGTYEQYF
TGTGCCAGCAGTGTGACCGGGACCTACGAGCAGTACTTC
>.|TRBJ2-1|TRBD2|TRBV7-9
CASSSIPGGRGTYNEQFF
TGTGCCAGCAGCTCCATCCCAGGCGGGAGGGGGACCTACAATGAGCAGTTCTTC
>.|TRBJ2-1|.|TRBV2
CASRSRRYEQFF
TGTGCCAGCAGAAGCAGGAGGTATGAGCAGTTCTTC
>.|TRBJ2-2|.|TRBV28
CASSPRWSRLRELFF
TGTGCCAGCAGTCCCAGGTGGTCTAGACTTAGGGAGCTGTTTTTT
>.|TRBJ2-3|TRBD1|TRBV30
CAWSVNADIRTGTQYF
TGTGCCTGGAGTGTAAATGCCGATATTCGGACAGGTACGCAGTATTTT
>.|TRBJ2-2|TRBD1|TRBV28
CASSRRTGLSGELFF
TGTGCCAGCAGCCGAAGGACAGGGCTCTCCGGGGAGCTGTTTTTT
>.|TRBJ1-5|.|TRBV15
CATSRDYGRDQPQHF
TGTGCCACCAGCAGAGATTACGGCAGGGATCAGCCCCAGCATTTT
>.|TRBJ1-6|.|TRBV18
CASSQQGDNSPLHF
TGTGCCAGCTCACAACAGGGAGATAATTCACCCCTCCACTTT
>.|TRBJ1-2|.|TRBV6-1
CASSEGRLYGYTF
TGTGCCAGCAGTGAAGGTCGGCTCTATGGCTACACCTTC
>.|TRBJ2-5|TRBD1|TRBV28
CASSPDRFSETQYF
TGTGCCAGCAGTCCGGACAGGTTTAGCGAGACCCAGTACTTC
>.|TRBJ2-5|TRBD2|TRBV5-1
CASSPRGVAGGQETQYF
TGCGCCAGCAGCCCCCGAGGAGTAGCGGGGGGTCAAGAGACCCAGTACTTC
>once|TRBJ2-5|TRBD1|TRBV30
CAWGPGQGWETQYF
TGTGCCTGGGGGCCGGGACAGGGGTGGGAGACCCAGTACTTC
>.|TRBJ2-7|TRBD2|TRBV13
CASSLSGTSGEQYF
TGTGCCAGCAGCTTATCAGGGACTAGCGGTGAGCAGTACTTC
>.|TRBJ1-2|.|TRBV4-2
CASSQFRDGQYGYTF
TGTGCCAGCAGCCAATTTCGGGACGGTCAATATGGCTACACCTTC
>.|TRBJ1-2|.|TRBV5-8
CASSLRFSGRDGYTF
TGTGCCAGCAGCTTGCGTTTTTCTGGCAGGGATGGCTACACCTTC